The following is a T cell receptor beta chain sequence with its context. The CDR3 is 15 amino acids. J lost 3 bases, V lost 2 bases, and 6 bases had no gene match. Germline V CDR1 and CDR2: GTSNPN, SVGIG (reference sequence). Using immunoSEQ multiplex PCR, the repertoire was profiled, and TCRdb retains in-frame clones only, with some absent. Of 250,000 or so clones in the sample, 86% were seen once. This sample was included in a study of blood T cell repertoires in COVID-19. The rearrangement links TRBV30 to TRBJ1-3, with 8 positions matching TRBD1. The sample consisted of peripheral blood. The sequence came from a woman younger than 45 with active or convalescent COVID-19. The CDR3 bases are TGTGCCTGGAGTTCGGCAGGGGGCCTTGGAAACACCATATATTTT. Translation gives CAWSSAGGLGNTIYF.